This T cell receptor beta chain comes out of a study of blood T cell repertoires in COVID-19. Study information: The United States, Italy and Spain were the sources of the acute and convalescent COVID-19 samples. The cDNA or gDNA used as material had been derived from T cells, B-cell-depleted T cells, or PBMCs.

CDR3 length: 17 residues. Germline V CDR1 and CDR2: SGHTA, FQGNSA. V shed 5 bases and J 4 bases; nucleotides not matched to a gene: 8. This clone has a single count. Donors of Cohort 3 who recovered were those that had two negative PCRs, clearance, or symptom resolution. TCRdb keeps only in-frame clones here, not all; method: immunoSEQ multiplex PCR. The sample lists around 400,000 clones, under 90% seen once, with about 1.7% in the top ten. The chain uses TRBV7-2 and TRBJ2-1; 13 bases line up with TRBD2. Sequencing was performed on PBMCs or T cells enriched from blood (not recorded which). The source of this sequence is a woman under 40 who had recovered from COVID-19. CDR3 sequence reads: CASSPGTSGIGYNEQFF. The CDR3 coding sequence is TGTGCCAGCAGCCCCGGGACTAGCGGGATAGGGTACAATGAGCAGTTCTTC.